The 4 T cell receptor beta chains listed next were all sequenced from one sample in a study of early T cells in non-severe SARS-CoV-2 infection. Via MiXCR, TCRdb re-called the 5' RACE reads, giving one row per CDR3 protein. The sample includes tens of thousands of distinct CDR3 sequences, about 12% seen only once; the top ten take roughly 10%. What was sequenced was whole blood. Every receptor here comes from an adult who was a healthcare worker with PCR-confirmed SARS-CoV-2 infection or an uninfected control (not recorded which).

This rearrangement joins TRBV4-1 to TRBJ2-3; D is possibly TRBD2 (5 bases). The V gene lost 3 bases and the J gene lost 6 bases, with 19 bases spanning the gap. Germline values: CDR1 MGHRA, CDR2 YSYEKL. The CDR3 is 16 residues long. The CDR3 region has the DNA TGCGCCAGCAGCCACCTGTGGGCCACCTCGGGGGATACGCAGTATTTT. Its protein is CASSHLWATSGDTQYF.

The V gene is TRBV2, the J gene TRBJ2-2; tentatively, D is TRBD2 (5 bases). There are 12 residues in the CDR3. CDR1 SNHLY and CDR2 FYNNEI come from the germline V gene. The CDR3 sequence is CAVPRGAGELFF. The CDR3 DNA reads TGTGCTGTCCCACGGGGAGCCGGGGAGCTGTTTTTT.

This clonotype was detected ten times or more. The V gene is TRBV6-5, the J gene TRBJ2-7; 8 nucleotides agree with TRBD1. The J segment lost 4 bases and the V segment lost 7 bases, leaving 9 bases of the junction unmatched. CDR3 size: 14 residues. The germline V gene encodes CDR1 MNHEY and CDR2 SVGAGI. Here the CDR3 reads CASMSQGAKYEQYF. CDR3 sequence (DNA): TGTGCCAGCATGTCCCAGGGGGCAAAGTACGAGCAGTACTTC.

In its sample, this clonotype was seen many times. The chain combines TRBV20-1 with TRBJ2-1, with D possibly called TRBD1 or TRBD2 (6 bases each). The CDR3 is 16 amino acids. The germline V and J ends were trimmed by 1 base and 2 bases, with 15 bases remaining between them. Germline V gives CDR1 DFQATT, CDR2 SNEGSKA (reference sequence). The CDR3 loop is CSARAPRGGTYNEQFF. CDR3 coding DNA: TGCAGTGCTAGAGCCCCCCGAGGGGGGACCTACAATGAGCAGTTCTTC.